Sequencing of this T cell receptor beta chain was carried out in a study of blood T cell repertoires in COVID-19. The CDR3 contains 13 residues. The J segment lost 4 bases and the V segment lost 4 bases, leaving 3 bases of the junction unmatched. Original handling: Amplification of reference gene primers was used by the study to estimate nucleated cell counts. Produced via immunoSEQ multiplex PCR; TCRdb's table is partial and in-frame only. The D gene and trimming were derived from the DNA, and the V and J assignments and clone size from that table. The table shows approximately 90,000 clones, with 70% to 90% occurring only once.

This clonotype originated in a man at least 80 years old with active or convalescent COVID-19. This chain uses TRBV12-3 or TRBV12-4 with TRBJ1-2; 7 nucleotides line up with TRBD1. Sample: peripheral blood. The chain's CDR3 is CASSSGQSYGYTF. CDR3 sequence (DNA): TGTGCCAGCAGTTCGGGACAGAGCTATGGCTACACCTTC.